The present TCR beta chain was sequenced within a study of CD8+ T cells in alopecia areata. As concerns this clone: What it binds is not known.

The treatment was: oral pan-JAK inhibitor, 5-10 mg twice daily. Study-wide results and caveats: One nonresponder leaves baseline CD8+ expansion's link to response uncertain. Mice showed clearer TCR sharing than patients did, a gap that was possibly HLA-related. Among the 100 top clones, expanded CD8+ clones, like scalp clonality, were significantly decreased by tofacitinib.

CDR1 SQVTM and CDR2 ANQGSEA come from the germline V gene. This CDR3 region has 13 residues. With V trimmed by 6 bases and J by 4 bases, 7 bases remained unmatched. RNA extraction was followed by reverse transcription into cDNA, which acted as the sequencing template. Measured with immunoSEQ multiplex PCR; TCRdb has only the in-frame clones, and not every one. The table has about 270,000 clones, 60% seen once. The origin of this receptor is a human donor with alopecia areata. This specimen was CD4+ T cells sorted from blood, taken around week 54, from a patient treated with tofacitinib. V gene TRBV29-1 combines with J gene TRBJ2-5; 8 positions match TRBD1. The CDR3 nucleotides read TGCAGCGTGCCGACAGGGGCAGGAGAGACCCAGTACTTC. It translates to CSVPTGAGETQYF.